Described below is a single TCR beta chain sequence and its context. What it recognizes is unknown. These data are taken from a study of T and B cells in COVID-19 patients. Study-wide background: Blood was sampled from COVID-19 patients who were either actively infected or recovered. Most recovered patients had mild to moderate COVID-19 treated as outpatients. Of approximately 20 active-infection patients, 18 carried comorbidities linked to unfavorable COVID-19 outcome. Study-level points and caveats: Patients with COVID-19 reportedly showed strongly skewed T cell receptor beta variable and joining gene usage.

Blood genomic DNA input for TRB amplification was 250-500 ng. The CDR3 runs 17 residues. Germline values: CDR1 SGHVS, CDR2 FNYEAQ. Trimming left V 5 bases short and J 8 bases short, with 25 bases between. TRB rearrangements were amplified by multiplex PCR with BIOMED2 TRB-A/B primers. One entry per CDR3 protein results from TCRdb running MiXCR on the multiplex PCR reads. The data hold 20,000 or so distinct CDR3 sequences, with around 28% observed a single time. The source is a human donor who had recovered from COVID-19. The rearrangement links TRBV7-6 to TRBJ2-1; D might be TRBD2 (6 bases). Material: blood. This chain's CDR3 is CASSLTHREQGRYEQFF. DNA of the CDR3: TGTGCCAGCAGCCTAACCCATCGGGAGCAGGGAAGGTATGAGCAGTTCTTC.